Below, 24 T cell receptor beta chains from the same sample are listed, as sequenced in a study of cytomegalovirus exposure and HLA in healthy donors. Some clones are missing from TCRdb's copy, which holds only in-frame ones; the method was immunoSEQ multiplex PCR. The table shows about 120,000 clones, with roughly 90% occurring only once. The material sequenced was PBMCs. The receptors come from a woman younger than 45 in good health and CMV-seropositive.

The chain links TRBV19 to TRBJ1-1; D unresolved. CDR1 LNHDA and CDR2 SQIVND come from the germline V gene (reference sequence). The ends were cut back, 8 bases at V and 1 base at J, with 8 bases in the middle. The CDR3 is 12 residues long. CDR3: CASGLRNTEAFF. The DNA for the CDR3 is TGTGCCAGTGGGCTGAGGAACACTGAAGCTTTCTTT.

The chain employs TRBV7-2 and TRBJ2-7; 7 nucleotides match TRBD2. CDR1 and CDR2 (germline): SGHTA, FQGNSA. CDR3 length equals 16 residues. V was clipped by 1 base and J by 0 bases; unmatched bases: 6. Here the CDR3 reads CASSLDATGGSYEQYF. CDR3 DNA sequence: TGTGCCAGCAGCTTAGATGCGACGGGAGGCTCCTACGAGCAGTACTTC.

This clone was seen only once. The chain uses TRBV21-1 and TRBJ1-6; the DNA was not compared with TRBD1, the D call given in the table. TRBV21-1 is flagged as a pseudogene. The CDR3 consists of 16 residues. CDR3 nucleotide sequence: TGTGCCAGCAGCAAAGGCCATGTCAGGGGCAATTCACCCCTCCACTTT. Translation gives CASSKGHVRGNSPLHF.

The genes are TRBV2 and TRBJ1-1; 8 positions match TRBD1. The V gene end was trimmed by 3 bases and the J gene end by 1 base; junction bases not matched to a gene: 1. Per the germline V gene, CDR1 is SNHLY and CDR2 is FYNNEI. This CDR3 spans 14 amino acids. CDR3 residues: CASSEDRANTEAFF. In DNA, the CDR3 is TGTGCCAGCAGTGAGGACAGGGCGAACACTGAAGCTTTCTTT.

The chain recombines TRBV13 with TRBJ2-1, with TRBD2 matching 8 bases. The V segment lost 0 bases and the J segment 5 bases; nucleotides outside the gene matches: 6. The germline CDR1 and CDR2 sequences are PRHDT and FYEKMQ (reference sequence). The CDR3 spans 16 residues. The CDR3 sequence is CASSLGRSSGHNEQFF. Written as DNA, the CDR3 is TGTGCCAGCAGCTTAGGCCGGTCTAGCGGGCACAATGAGCAGTTCTTC. Based on the CDR3 plus reference TRBV13 and TRBJ2-1, the full variable domain is AAGVIQSPRHLIKEKRETATLKCYPIPRHDTVYWYQQGPGQDPQFLISFYEKMQSDKGSIPDRFSAQQFSDYHSELNMSSLELGDSALYFCASSLGRSSGHNEQFFGPGTRLTVL.

V and J are TRBV4-2 and TRBJ2-1; 14 bases agree with TRBD2. The CDR3 spans 17 residues. V was pared by 0 bases and J by 4 bases, with 2 bases of the junction left unmatched. Looked up from germline, CDR1 is LGHNA and CDR2 is YNFKEQ. CDR3 protein: CASSQETSGGGYNEQFF. DNA for the CDR3: TGTGCCAGCAGCCAAGAGACTAGCGGGGGGGGGTACAATGAGCAGTTCTTC.

This chain joins TRBV28 and TRBJ2-5, with TRBD1 as a possible D gene (7 bases). From germline, CDR1 is MDHEN and CDR2 SYDVKM. V lost 6 bases and J lost 1, with 15 bases in between. The CDR3 has 15 residues. The CDR3 loop reads CASSGGGQAQETQYF. In DNA, the CDR3 is TGTGCCAGCAGCGGGGGTGGACAGGCCCAAGAGACCCAGTACTTC.

This sequence joins TRBV30 and TRBJ2-7; D ambiguous. Germline lookup yields CDR1 GTSNPN and CDR2 SVGIG (reference sequence). There are 13 residues in the CDR3. Trimming shortened V by 0 bases and J by 2 bases, and 8 bases separated the two germline ends. CDR3 bases: TGTGCCTGGAGTGTCGTAGAACCCTACGAGCAGTACTTC. It yields the protein CAWSVVEPYEQYF.

The chain recombines TRBV7-9 with TRBJ2-1; TRBD2 matches at 9 bases. Trimming cost V 5 bases and J 1 base; bases outside gene matches: 12. The CDR3 loop spans 18 amino acids. Germline V gene sequence: CDR1 SEHNR, CDR2 FQNEAQ (reference sequence). DNA for the CDR3: TGTGCCAGCAGCCTGGGACTAGCTACCCTCCTTTCCTACAATGAGCAGTTCTTC. Its protein product is CASSLGLATLLSYNEQFF.

This clone was seen a handful of times. This chain joins TRBV6-5 and TRBJ1-2; D uncertain. V lost 2 bases and J lost 3, with 13 bases in between. The germline V gene encodes CDR1 MNHEY and CDR2 SVGAGI. This CDR3 spans 15 amino acids. The chain's CDR3 is CASSYGHAGYYGYTF. The CDR3 DNA reads TGTGCCAGCAGTTACGGTCACGCGGGTTACTATGGCTACACCTTC.

The chain has TRBV2 and TRBJ2-1; 8 bases agree with TRBD2. V dropped 5 bases and J dropped 9; count of bases not matched to a gene: 6. Germline V gene data show CDR1 as SNHLY and CDR2 as FYNNEI. This CDR3 spans 13 amino acids. Written as DNA, the CDR3 is TGTGCCAGCAGTAAGAGGACTAGCTTTGAGCAGTTCTTC. The encoded protein is CASSKRTSFEQFF.

The chain couples TRBV25-1 to TRBJ2-5; 11 bases are a match to TRBD2. CDR3 size: 18 residues. Germline trimming cut 1 base from V and 1 base from J; bases unmatched to any gene: 8. The germline V gene has CDR1 MGHDK and CDR2 SYGVNS. CDR3 DNA: TGTGCCAGCAGTGAATCAGGGATAGCGGGGGGGCGCCAAGAGACCCAGTACTTC. Encoded protein: CASSESGIAGGRQETQYF.

This clone has only a few counts. The J gene is TRBJ2-2, the V gene TRBV19, with D possibly TRBD2 on 5 matching bases. V lost 5 bases and J lost 2, with 12 bases in between. The CDR3 consists of 15 residues. CDR1 and CDR2 (germline): LNHDA, SQIVND (reference sequence). CDR3 DNA sequence: TGTGCCAGTAGTCCAGGAGCGGTAAACACCGGGGAGCTGTTTTTT. This sequence encodes CASSPGAVNTGELFF.

This clone was detected only a few times. V usage is TRBV7-2 and J usage is TRBJ1-3; 12 nucleotides match TRBD1. J gave up 8 bases and V 4 bases, and 6 bases lay outside the gene matches. Germline CDR1 reads SGHTA; CDR2 reads FQGNSA. The CDR3 sequence is 15 residues long. CDR3 residues: CASSSPGTGGDTIYF. The CDR3 coding sequence is TGTGCCAGCAGCTCCCCCGGGACAGGGGGCGACACCATATATTTT.

V and J are TRBV4-2 and TRBJ2-5; 16 positions match TRBD2. The germline V gene has CDR1 LGHNA and CDR2 YNFKEQ. V shed 4 bases and J 2 bases; nucleotides not matched to a gene: 7. CDR3 length: 18 residues. The CDR3 loop reads CASSPGTSGGDLQETQYF. The CDR3 DNA is TGTGCCAGCAGCCCCGGGACTAGCGGGGGGGACTTACAAGAGACCCAGTACTTC.

In nucleotides, the CDR3 is TGTGCCAGTAGTATAGTGACAGGTCGGAGCACCGGGGAGCTGTTTTTT. Translation gives CASSIVTGRSTGELFF. This rearrangement joins TRBV19 to TRBJ2-2; D may be TRBD1 (6 bases). Trimming cost V 1 base and J 4 bases, with 13 bases left between them. Germline CDR1 reads LNHDA; CDR2 reads SQIVND (reference sequence). The CDR3 runs 16 residues.

This clone has only one observation. The chain is built from TRBV6-5 and TRBJ2-7; D is possibly TRBD2 (6 bases). With 8 bases removed from V and 3 bases from J, the gap between germline ends came to 11 bases. Germline assignment: CDR1 MNHEY and CDR2 SVGAGI. The CDR3 is 12 amino acids. DNA for the CDR3: TGTGCCAGCGGGCGGGATGACTACGAGCAGTACTTC. It translates to CASGRDDYEQYF.

This clone was observed a single time. The rearrangement links TRBV7-6 to TRBJ2-1, with 10 bases matching TRBD2. The germline CDR1 and CDR2 sequences are SGHVS and FNYEAQ. The CDR3 spans 14 residues. V was pared by 7 bases and J by 8 bases, with 8 bases of the junction left unmatched. CDR3 DNA sequence: TGTGCCAGCACCAGCGGGGGGGCCGAGGATGAGCAGTTCTTC. Translated, it gives CASTSGGAEDEQFF.

The chain combines TRBV10-3 with TRBJ2-7; TRBD1 aligns across 9 bases. V trimming: 6 bases; J trimming: 2 bases; junction bases outside the gene matches: 8. Germline CDR1 reads ENHRY; CDR2 reads SYGVKD. The CDR3 contains 15 residues. The CDR3 region is CAIRQDRGRTYEQYF. CDR3 coding DNA: TGTGCCATCAGGCAGGACAGGGGAAGGACCTACGAGCAGTACTTC.

The chain joins TRBV7-3 to TRBJ2-5; possible D gene TRBD1, 6 bases. Trimming pared 5 bases from V and 6 bases from J, leaving 13 bases between. The CDR3 is 13 amino acids. The germline gives CDR1 SGHTA, CDR2 FQGTGA. The CDR3 loop is CASSPQGGQTQYF. The CDR3 nucleotides read TGTGCCAGCAGCCCCCAAGGGGGACAGACCCAGTACTTC.

Only a few counts were recorded for this clone. The gene calls are TRBV7-6 and TRBJ1-1; D gene unclear. V lost 3 bases and J lost 1, with 9 bases in between. Germline V CDR1 and CDR2: SGHVS, FNYEAQ. The CDR3 covers 14 residues. The CDR3 here is CASSFGVANTEAFF. The CDR3 bases are TGTGCCAGCAGCTTTGGAGTGGCGAACACTGAAGCTTTCTTT.

The V and J genes are TRBV9 and TRBJ2-1; 10 positions match TRBD1. This CDR3 is 19 amino acids long. Germline V gives CDR1 SGDLS, CDR2 YYNGEE. Trimming took 0 bases from V and 1 from J; bases not matched to a gene: 10. CDR3 in DNA: TGTGCCAGCAGCGTAGACGACAGGGGGCGCCGAGGGTCCTACAATGAGCAGTTCTTC. This translates into CASSVDDRGRRGSYNEQFF.

The V and J genes are TRBV7-3 and TRBJ2-2; 7 nucleotides line up with TRBD2. CDR1 is SGHTA, CDR2 FQGTGA, per germline. The CDR3 contains 12 residues. V lost 8 bases and J lost 6; bases outside the gene matches: 3. The CDR3 bases are TGTGCCAGCCGGAGCGGGGCCGGGGAGCTGTTTTTT. Protein product: CASRSGAGELFF.

The V call is TRBV7-3, the J call TRBJ2-5; D is unresolved. The CDR3 sequence is 15 residues long. Trimming cost V 5 bases and J 4 bases, with 17 bases left between them. Germline V gene data show CDR1 as SGHTA and CDR2 as FQGTGA. DNA for the CDR3: TGTGCCAGCAGCGAGTCCGAGCGTACTCGAGAGACCCAGTACTTC. Residues: CASSESERTRETQYF.